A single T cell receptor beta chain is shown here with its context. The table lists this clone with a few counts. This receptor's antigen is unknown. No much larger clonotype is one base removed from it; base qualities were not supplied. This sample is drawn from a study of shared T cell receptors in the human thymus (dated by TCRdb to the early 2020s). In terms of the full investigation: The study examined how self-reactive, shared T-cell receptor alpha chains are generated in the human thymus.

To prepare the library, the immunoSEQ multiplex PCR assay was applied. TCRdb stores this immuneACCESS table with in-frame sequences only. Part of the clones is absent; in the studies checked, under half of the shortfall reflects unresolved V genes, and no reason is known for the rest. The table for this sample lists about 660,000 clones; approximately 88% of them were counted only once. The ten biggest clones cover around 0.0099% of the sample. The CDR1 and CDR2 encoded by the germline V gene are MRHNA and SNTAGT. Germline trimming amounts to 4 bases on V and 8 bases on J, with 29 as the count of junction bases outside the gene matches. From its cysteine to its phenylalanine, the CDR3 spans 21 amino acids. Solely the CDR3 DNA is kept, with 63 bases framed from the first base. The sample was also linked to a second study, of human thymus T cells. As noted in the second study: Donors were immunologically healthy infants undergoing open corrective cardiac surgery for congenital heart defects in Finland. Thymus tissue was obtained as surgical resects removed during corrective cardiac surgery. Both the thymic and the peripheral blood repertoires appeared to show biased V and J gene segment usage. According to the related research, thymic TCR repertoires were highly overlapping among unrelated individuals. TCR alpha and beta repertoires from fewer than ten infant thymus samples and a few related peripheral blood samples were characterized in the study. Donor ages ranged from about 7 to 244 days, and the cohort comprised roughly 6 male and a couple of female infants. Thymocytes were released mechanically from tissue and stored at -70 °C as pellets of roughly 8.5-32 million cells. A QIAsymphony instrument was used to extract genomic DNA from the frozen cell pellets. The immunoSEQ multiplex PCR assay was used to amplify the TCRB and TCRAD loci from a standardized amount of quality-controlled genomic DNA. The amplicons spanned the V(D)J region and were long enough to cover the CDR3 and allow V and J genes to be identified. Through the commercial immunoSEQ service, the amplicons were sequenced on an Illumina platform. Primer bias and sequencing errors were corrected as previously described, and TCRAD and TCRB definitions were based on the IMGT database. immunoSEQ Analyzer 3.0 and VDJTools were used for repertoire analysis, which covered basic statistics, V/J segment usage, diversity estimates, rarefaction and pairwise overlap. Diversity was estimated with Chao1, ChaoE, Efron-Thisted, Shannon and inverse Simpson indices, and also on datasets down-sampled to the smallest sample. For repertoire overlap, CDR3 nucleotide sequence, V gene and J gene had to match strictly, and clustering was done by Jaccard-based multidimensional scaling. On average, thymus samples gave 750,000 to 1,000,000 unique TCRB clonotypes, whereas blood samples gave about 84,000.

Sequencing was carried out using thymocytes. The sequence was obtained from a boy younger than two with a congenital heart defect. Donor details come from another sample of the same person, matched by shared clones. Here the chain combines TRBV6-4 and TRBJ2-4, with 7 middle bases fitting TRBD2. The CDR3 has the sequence CASSASPRDVTEGTIYHIQYF. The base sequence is TGTGCCAGCAGTGCCTCCCCCCGGGACGTTACTGAAGGGACTATATATCACATTCAGTACTTC.